This T cell receptor (beta chain) derives from a study of T cells in Graves' hyperthyroidism and ophthalmopathy. Study outcomes and limitations: Blood also carried most thyroid clonotypes expanded above 0.001.

RNA transcripts provided the source from which TCR beta CDR3 regions were amplified. First-round RT-PCR with HTBI primers amplified the TCR CDR3 region. Via MiXCR, TCRdb re-called the multiplex PCR reads, giving one row per CDR3 protein. The data hold approximately 420,000 distinct CDR3 sequences, with around 14% observed a single time. After removal of 4 bases from V and 2 bases from J, the junction contained 5 bases not matched to a gene. Germline values: CDR1 MGHRA, CDR2 YSYEKL. The CDR3 is made up of 15 amino acids. This clonotype appeared a few times. Its cognate antigen is unknown. This sequence was found in a woman aged 25-40 years with Graves' hyperthyroidism. Sequencing input: blood. The V and J genes are TRBV4-1 and TRBJ2-7, with 10 bases lining up with TRBD1. The CDR3 spells CASSREDRGAYEQYF. CDR3 bases: TGCGCCAGCAGCCGAGAGGACAGGGGGGCCTACGAGCAGTACTTC.